This T cell receptor beta chain was recovered during a study of blood T cell repertoires in COVID-19. Study details: The United States, Italy and Spain provided the acute and convalescent COVID-19 samples. Sources were T cells, B-cell-depleted T cells, or PBMCs; the material itself was cDNA or gDNA.

Authors' data handling: Nucleated cell number was recorded as an estimate derived from reference gene primer amplification. The protocol was immunoSEQ multiplex PCR, while the TCRdb copy is restricted to in-frame clones and leaves out a portion. V and J calls and clone size follow that table, whereas D and trimming were derived from the DNA. The sample has about 380,000 clones; about four fifths are singletons. Germline CDR1 and CDR2: SGHDT and YYEEEE. This CDR3 is 15 amino acids long. V was trimmed by 3 bases and J by 5 bases, leaving 15 bases between them. The chain has TRBV5-6 and TRBJ2-1; a weak D match, TRBD2 (5 bases). Input material: peripheral blood. This TCR was recovered from a human donor with acute or convalescent COVID-19. The donor label of this sample is uncertain. CDR3 bases: TGTGCCAGCAGCTCCCCGCTCGCAGCGGACAATGAGCAGTTCTTC. Translating gives CASSSPLAADNEQFF.